These 26 T cell receptor beta chains came from one sample sequenced in a study of T cell repertoires in cytomegalovirus infection. For these receptors, no antigen is known. TCRdb called the reads again in MiXCR, with one record for every CDR3 protein. The top ten hold under 25% of the sample, which has about 280,000 distinct CDR3 sequences, about 20% seen once. Source: cultured PBMCs, taken from culture after CMV antigen stimulation. The origin of the receptors is a human donor in good health (CMV status not recorded). Some clones in this sample may be carry-over from other donors' samples.

The rearrangement joins TRBV19 to TRBJ2-5, with D possibly matching TRBD2 (6 bases). Germline V gene lookup returns CDR1 LNHDA and CDR2 SQIVND (reference sequence). Trimming removed 6 bases at V and 4 bases at J, with 15 bases between. The CDR3 totals 14 residues. CDR3 bases: TGTGCCAGTAGCTTTACCGGGACTGGAGAGACCCAGTACTTC. This codes for CASSFTGTGETQYF. Variable domain in full (rest from reference TRBV19 and TRBJ2-5): DGGITQSPKYLFRKEGQNVTLSCEQNLNHDAMYWYRQDPGQGLRLIYYSQIVNDFQKGDIAEGYSVSREKKESFPLTVTSAQKNPTAFYLCASSFTGTGETQYFGPGTRLLVL.

The chain has TRBV5-4 and TRBJ2-3, with TRBD1 matching 9 bases. The germline V gene has CDR1 SGHNT and CDR2 YYREEE (reference sequence). This CDR3 contains 16 residues. The V segment lost 5 bases and the J segment 4 bases; nucleotides outside the gene matches: 11. The CDR3 loop reads CASSQTGTGSADTQYF. The CDR3 nucleotides read TGTGCCAGCAGTCAGACCGGGACAGGGAGCGCAGATACGCAGTATTTT.

A word on this clonotype: Just one base apart from a much larger clone, this may be a read error. The rearrangement links TRBV7-9 to TRBJ2-2; D is uncertain. CDR3 length equals 14 residues. Germline V gene lookup returns CDR1 SEHNR and CDR2 FQNEAQ (reference sequence). CDR3: CTSSPASLGGELFF. CDR3 nucleotides: TGTACCAGCAGCCCTGCCTCCTTAGGCGGGGAGCTGTTTTTT.

This clonotype has ten or more counts. The genes are TRBV7-2 and TRBJ2-3; the match to TRBD2 covers 13 bases. Germline V gene sequence: CDR1 SGHTA, CDR2 FQGNSA. The CDR3 consists of 14 residues. Unmatched junction bases numbered 4, after V lost 6 bases and J lost 7 bases. The CDR3 nucleotides are TGTGCCAGCAGTCGGACTAGCGGGAGCCATACGCAGTATTTT. Translated, it gives CASSRTSGSHTQYF.

This clonotype was seen once. V gene TRBV19 combines with J gene TRBJ2-2, with 9 positions matching TRBD2. This CDR3 comprises 15 residues. The J segment lost 3 bases and the V segment lost 2 bases, leaving 1 base of the junction unmatched. CDR1 and CDR2 (germline): LNHDA, SQIVND (reference sequence). CDR3 sequence: CASSITSGYTGELFF. CDR3 bases: TGTGCCAGTAGTATAACTAGCGGGTACACCGGGGAGCTGTTTTTT.

On this clonotype: The junction differs from germline at one of its ends, possibly a read error. V gene TRBV19 combines with J gene TRBJ2-1; D might be TRBD1 (5 bases). The germline V gene encodes CDR1 LNHDA and CDR2 SQIVND (reference sequence). The CDR3 is 13 residues long. CDR3 loop: CASSGASGNAQFF. CDR3 DNA sequence: TGTGCCAGTAGTGGCGCCTCAGGGAATGCGCAGTTCTTC.

This clonotype was seen a few times. The V and J genes are TRBV7-2 and TRBJ2-2; tentatively, D is TRBD2 (6 bases). Germline loops: CDR1 SGHTA, CDR2 FQGNSA. V was shortened by 2 bases and J by 2 bases, with 12 bases between the two germline ends. The CDR3 is 16 amino acids. The CDR3 DNA sequence: TGTGCCAGCAGCTTAAACGCGGGGCGAAACACCGGGGAGCTGTTTTTT. Translated, it gives CASSLNAGRNTGELFF.

This chain connects TRBV19 to TRBJ2-2; D tentatively reads TRBD1 or TRBD2 (5 bases each). The V gene lost 0 bases and the J gene lost 6 bases, with 5 bases spanning the gap. The CDR3 contains 13 residues. Germline CDR1 is LNHDA and CDR2 is SQIVND (reference sequence). Written as DNA, the CDR3 is TGTGCCAGTAGTATAGAGGGGGCCGGGGAGCTGTTTTTT. Amino acids: CASSIEGAGELFF.

The chain couples TRBV27 to TRBJ2-3; 10 bases map to TRBD2. The length of the CDR3 is 14 residues. Germline CDR1 reads MNHEY; CDR2 reads SMNVEV (reference sequence). V dropped 9 bases and J dropped 5; count of bases not matched to a gene: 8. DNA for the CDR3: TGTGCCAGGAGCGGGAGGGCCTTTGGAGATACGCAGTATTTT. As protein: CARSGRAFGDTQYF.

The chain has TRBV20-1 and TRBJ2-7; D uncertain. CDR3 length equals 13 residues. V dropped 6 bases and J dropped 0 bases, with 12 bases sitting between them. Per the germline V gene, CDR1 is DFQATT and CDR2 is SNEGSKA (reference sequence). CDR3 region: CSALGASSYEQYF. CDR3 bases: TGCAGTGCCCTGGGCGCCAGCTCCTACGAGCAGTACTTC.

The chain carries TRBV20-1 and TRBJ2-3; 9 bases are shared with TRBD1. The CDR3 loop spans 13 amino acids. The germline gives CDR1 DFQATT, CDR2 SNEGSKA (reference sequence). After removal of 6 bases from V and 5 bases from J, the junction contained 6 bases not matched to a gene. This chain's CDR3 is CSARDRVVDTQYF. In nucleotides, the CDR3 is TGCAGTGCCCGGGACAGGGTAGTAGATACGCAGTATTTT.

CDR3 in DNA: TGTGCCAGCAGTGAAACCCCTAGCGCGTCCTACAATGAGCAGTTCTTC. This codes for CASSETPSASYNEQFF. J is TRBJ2-1 and V is TRBV6-1; D is perhaps TRBD2 (6 bases). The CDR3 runs 16 residues. Per germline, CDR1 MNHNS and CDR2 SASEGT. Trimming shortened V by 2 bases and J by 1 base, and 12 bases separated the two germline ends.

This clonotype has a count of ten or more. The V and J genes are TRBV6-5 and TRBJ2-1, with TRBD2 matching 12 bases. The V gene's germline CDR1 is MNHEY and CDR2 SVGAGI. This CDR3 comprises 19 residues. V gave up 6 bases and J gave up 0 bases; unmatched junction bases: 12. The chain's CDR3 is CASSRRTSGMLSSYNEQFF. The CDR3 DNA reads as TGTGCCAGCAGCCGACGGACTAGCGGGATGTTAAGCTCCTACAATGAGCAGTTCTTC.

The chain is built from TRBV28 and TRBJ1-5, with unresolved D. Germline V lookup: CDR1 MDHEN, CDR2 SYDVKM. Trimming pared 6 bases from V and 11 bases from J, leaving 20 bases between. The CDR3 loop spans 14 amino acids. In DNA, the CDR3 is TGTGCCAGCAGCTTGACCGGGCCAGTCGGGACCCAGCATTTT. It encodes CASSLTGPVGTQHF.

The sample holds many counts of this clonotype. This chain links TRBV19 with TRBJ2-3; possibly TRBD1 or TRBD2 for D (5 bases each). The CDR3 extends over 16 amino acids. The germline V gene has CDR1 LNHDA and CDR2 SQIVND (reference sequence). V lost 5 bases and J 3 bases, leaving 18 bases between the germline ends. The CDR3: CASSARARGATDTQYF. In nucleotides, the CDR3 is TGTGCCAGTAGTGCCCGTGCTCGGGGCGCAACAGATACGCAGTATTTT.

The rearrangement links TRBV6-5 to TRBJ2-2; 8 nucleotides line up with TRBD1. CDR1 is MNHEY, CDR2 SVGAGI, per germline. The length of the CDR3 is 15 residues. After removal of 1 base from V and 4 bases from J, the junction contained 2 bases not matched to a gene. DNA for the CDR3: TGTGCCAGCAGTTACTGGACAGGGAGCACCGGGGAGCTGTTTTTT. Its protein product is CASSYWTGSTGELFF.

As regards this clonotype: Being one base from a much bigger clone, this may be a read error. The chain combines TRBV7-9 with TRBJ2-1; D is perhaps TRBD2 (5 bases). The germline CDR1 and CDR2 sequences are SEHNR and FQNEAQ (reference sequence). V lost 1 base and J lost 2, with 9 bases in between. The CDR3 has 15 amino acids. CDR3 nucleotide sequence: TGTGCCAGCAGCTTAGGGGTACTAGCCTACAATGAGCAGTTCTTC. Protein sequence: CASSLGVLAYNEQFF.

The gene calls are TRBV24-1 and TRBJ2-2; D may be TRBD1 or TRBD2 (5 bases each). The CDR3 is 18 residues long. Germline CDR1 KGHDR, CDR2 SFDVKD. The ends were cut back, 1 base at V and 0 bases at J, with 14 bases in the middle. The DNA of the CDR3 is TGTGCCACCAGTGATTTTCCCCGGGGCAAACCGAACACCGGGGAGCTGTTTTTT. Its protein is CATSDFPRGKPNTGELFF.

This clonotype has a single count. The V gene is TRBV27, the J gene TRBJ2-7; TRBD1 might be the D (6 bases). The CDR3 has 13 amino acids. Germline loops: CDR1 MNHEY, CDR2 SMNVEV (reference sequence). V shed 6 bases and J shed 2 bases, with 11 bases lying between them. For the CDR3, the DNA is TGTGCCAGCAGGGGAGCAGGGGCCTACGAGCAGTACTTC. As protein: CASRGAGAYEQYF.

The V gene is TRBV20-1, the J gene TRBJ2-1; 7 nucleotides match TRBD2. J was trimmed by 0 bases and V by 6 bases; bases with no gene match: 8. CDR3 size: 15 residues. Looked up from germline, CDR1 is DFQATT and CDR2 is SNEGSKA (reference sequence). The CDR3 protein is CSALKGGSSYNEQFF. Here the CDR3 DNA reads TGCAGTGCCCTTAAAGGCGGGAGCTCCTACAATGAGCAGTTCTTC.

The V gene is TRBV11-3, the J gene TRBJ2-1, with 7 bases fitting TRBD2. The CDR3 loop spans 17 amino acids. Germline V gives CDR1 SGHNT, CDR2 YENEEA. V shed 5 bases, J shed 0 bases, and the junction held 10 bases outside the gene matches. CDR3 sequence (DNA): TGTGCCAGCAGCCCTTTTCTGGGAGGGAGCTCCTACAATGAGCAGTTCTTC. It is translated as CASSPFLGGSSYNEQFF.

The chain links TRBV27 to TRBJ2-1, with 12 bases lining up with TRBD2. V lost 6 bases to trimming and J lost 4 bases; unmatched junction nucleotides: 4. Per the germline V gene, CDR1 is MNHEY and CDR2 is SMNVEV (reference sequence). The CDR3 loop spans 15 amino acids. The CDR3 nucleotides are TGTGCCAGCAGGCGAGGACTAGCGGGATACAATGAGCAGTTCTTC. Encoded protein: CASRRGLAGYNEQFF.

In regard to this clonotype: At one end the junction does not follow the germline gene, possibly because of a read error. The J gene is TRBJ1-2, the V gene TRBV6-1; a possible D gene is TRBD1 (5 bases). The germline CDR1 and CDR2 sequences are MNHNS and SASEGT. The CDR3 covers 14 residues. The CDR3 DNA reads as TGTGCCAGCAGTCGCCTTCGGGGGAGCTATGGCTGCACCTTC. Translating gives CASSRLRGSYGCTF.

The chain couples TRBV12-3 or TRBV12-4 to TRBJ1-2, with D possibly matching TRBD1 (5 bases). The CDR3 contains 13 residues. Trimming pared 8 bases from V and 6 bases from J, leaving 16 bases between. CDR3 sequence: CASAVQGRDGYTF. Here the CDR3 DNA reads TGTGCCAGCGCAGTTCAGGGACGTGATGGCTACACCTTC.

This clonotype was counted only a few times. The CDR3 nucleotides are TGTGCCAGCAGTTACAGGGGTAGCAATCAGCCCCAGCATTTT. Amino acid sequence: CASSYRGSNQPQHF. V usage is TRBV6-2 or TRBV6-3 and J usage is TRBJ1-5; the D gene is possibly TRBD1 (5 bases). Germline V CDR1 and CDR2: MNHEY, SVGEGT. Between the trimmed V and J ends, which lost 2 bases and 0 bases, there was a span of 5 bases. The CDR3 is 14 residues long.

The rearrangement uses TRBV7-8 and TRBJ1-1; D not resolved. Trimming took off 6 bases at V and 0 bases at J, with 8 bases between the two ends. Germline V lookup: CDR1 SGHVS, CDR2 FQNEAQ. The CDR3 is made up of 13 amino acids. The CDR3 nucleotides are TGTGCCAGCAGGACCCACTTGAACACTGAAGCTTTCTTT. Translating gives CASRTHLNTEAFF.